This T cell receptor beta chain was identified during a study of CD8+ T cells in alopecia areata. Study-level background: Treated patients swallowed 5 to 10 mg of oral tofacitinib twice daily. General study points: Scalp samples also contribute reads from the resident alphabeta T cells found in normal skin.

V was shortened by 2 bases and J by 5 bases, with 17 bases between the two germline ends. From germline, CDR1 is GTSNPN and CDR2 SVGIG (reference sequence). The CDR3 extends over 15 amino acids. Lesional scalp tissue (obtained by punch biopsy) and peripheral blood were collected from alopecia areata patients. PBMCs served as the source from which CD4+ and CD8+ T cells were sorted. This clone was seen once. Its antigen remains unidentified. Once RNA had been extracted, it was reverse transcribed into cDNA to act as the sequencing template. Only in-frame clones appear in the TCRdb table, and some are missing; sequencing was by immunoSEQ multiplex PCR. The sample has just over 150,000 clones; under 60% are singletons.

Sample: CD8+ T cells sorted from blood, taken at week 0. This clonotype was sampled from a human donor with alopecia areata. The chain combines TRBV30 with TRBJ2-3; a weak D match, TRBD2 (7 bases). This CDR3 is CAWSTLGGGGDTQYF. Written as DNA, the CDR3 is TGTGCCTGGAGTACTCTTGGGGGGGGCGGAGATACGCAGTATTTT.